The sequence of this TCR beta chain was determined in a study of OX40 agonist ivuxolimab in advanced cancers. With 3 bases clipped from V and 8 bases from J, the junction kept 10 bases outside the gene matches. This CDR3 has 14 residues. Germline CDR1 and CDR2: SQVTM and ANQGSEA. Sequencing was performed with immunoSEQ multiplex PCR; in TCRdb, only in-frame clones are kept and a portion is missing. The profile shows 8,000 to 10,000 clones, around 90% of them singletons. This sample comprised CD4+ or CD8+ T cells sorted from blood, obtained in a trial of the OX40 agonist ivuxolimab. The chain joins TRBV29-1 to TRBJ2-3; TRBD2 aligns across 8 bases. This receptor was taken from an adult with an advanced solid tumor such as melanoma, head and neck, liver or kidney cancer. This CDR3 is CSVELLAGSGTQYF. The CDR3 DNA reads as TGCAGCGTTGAGCTCCTAGCGGGCTCCGGTACGCAGTATTTT.